Below are 20 T cell receptor beta chains sequenced from a single sample in a study of T cells in Graves' hyperthyroidism and ophthalmopathy. Amplification of TCR beta CDR3 regions used RNA as the template. HTBI primers were employed in a first-round RT-PCR of the TCR CDR3. TCRdb recomputed calls from the multiplex PCR reads with MiXCR, one row per CDR3 protein. The data contain some 350,000 distinct CDR3 sequences, 20% to 25% of them singletons. What was sequenced was blood. These receptors were collected from a man aged 50 or older with Graves' hyperthyroidism.

The chain links TRBV20-1 to TRBJ1-2; D is possibly TRBD1 (5 bases). The V end lost 6 bases, the J end lost 4 bases, and 12 bases lay between the germline ends. CDR1 and CDR2 (germline): DFQATT, SNEGSKA (reference sequence). The CDR3 has 12 amino acids. This chain's CDR3 is CSARWGSYGYTF. CDR3 sequence (DNA): TGCAGTGCCCGTTGGGGCAGCTATGGCTACACCTTC.

This clonotype appeared a few times. The V gene is TRBV28, the J gene TRBJ1-5; no definite D call. This CDR3 spans 14 amino acids. Trimming left V 3 bases short and J 3 bases short, with 9 bases between. Germline V gives CDR1 MDHEN, CDR2 SYDVKM. The chain's CDR3 is CASSFLGDNQPQHF. The CDR3 coding sequence is TGTGCCAGCAGTTTTCTGGGTGACAATCAGCCCCAGCATTTT.

The chain has TRBV20-1 and TRBJ2-7; 12 positions agree with TRBD1. There are 14 residues in the CDR3. After removal of 3 bases from V and 6 bases from J, the junction contained 6 bases not matched to a gene. Per germline, CDR1 DFQATT and CDR2 SNEGSKA (reference sequence). The CDR3 nucleotides are TGCAGTGCTAGCTCCGGGACAGGGGGCCGCGAGCAGTACTTC. Protein sequence: CSASSGTGGREQYF.

This clonotype was found a few times. The chain uses TRBV30 and TRBJ1-5; 7 bases line up with TRBD1. With V trimmed by 4 bases and J by 4 bases, 7 bases remained unmatched. The germline gives CDR1 GTSNPN, CDR2 SVGIG (reference sequence). The CDR3 runs 14 residues. The DNA for the CDR3 is TGTGCCTGGAAGTCGGGACAGCTTAATCAGCCCCAGCATTTT. This encodes CAWKSGQLNQPQHF.

This clonotype was found once. A much more abundant neighbour one base away suggests this may be a read error. The chain uses TRBV28 and TRBJ2-2; D is undetermined. The germline V and J ends were trimmed by 8 bases and 5 bases, with 9 bases remaining between them. CDR1 and CDR2 from the germline V gene are MDHEN and SYDVKM. The CDR3 has 12 amino acids. CDR3 sequence (DNA): TGTGCCAGCGGATGGGCTACCGGGGAGCTGTTTTTT. Its translation is CASGWATGELFF.

A word on this clonotype: One junction end does not reproduce the germline sequence, and a read error may be involved. This sequence joins TRBV9 and TRBJ2-4; D might be TRBD2 (6 bases). CDR1 is SGDLS and CDR2 is YYNGEE in the germline V gene. The CDR3 has 17 amino acids. CDR3 in DNA: TGTGCCAGCAGCTCCCTCTCGGGAGACTTAGCCAAAAGCATTCAGTACTTC. Protein product: CASSSLSGDLAKSIQYF.

J is TRBJ2-1 and V is TRBV14; 12 positions agree with TRBD2. Trimming cost V 4 bases and J 16 bases; bases outside gene matches: 8. The V gene's germline CDR1 is SGHDN and CDR2 FVKESK. This CDR3 spans 13 amino acids. The CDR3 loop reads CASSLGLAGVGFF. The CDR3 DNA reads as TGTGCCAGCAGCCTGGGACTAGCGGGTGTAGGCTTCTTC.

The V and J genes are TRBV7-9 and TRBJ2-4; a possible D gene is TRBD2 (6 bases). The CDR3 contains 15 residues. V lost 6 bases, J lost 8 bases, and 20 bases lay in between. The germline V gene encodes CDR1 SEHNR and CDR2 FQNEAQ (reference sequence). The CDR3 coding sequence is TGTGCCAGCAGTAGACTAGTGGGGGGTTCGCACATTCAGTACTTC. It is translated as CASSRLVGGSHIQYF.

This clonotype came up many times. The chain employs TRBV7-2 and TRBJ2-5, with D uncertain. Trimming removed 5 bases from V and 7 bases from J, with 8 bases in between. The CDR3 sequence is 11 residues long. Per the germline V gene, CDR1 is SGHTA and CDR2 is FQGNSA. Here the CDR3 DNA reads TGTGCCAGCAGCACCCTGGCGACCCAGTACTTC. Protein sequence: CASSTLATQYF.

The table lists this clonotype with many counts. The chain combines TRBV12-5 with TRBJ1-5, with D maybe TRBD1 (5 bases). Trimming shortened V by 2 bases and J by 4 bases, and 15 bases separated the two germline ends. Looked up from germline, CDR1 is LGHNT and CDR2 is FRNRAP. This CDR3 is 16 amino acids long. The CDR3 loop reads CASGLSPGRMNQPQHF. The CDR3 bases are TGTGCTAGTGGTTTGTCGCCGGGACGGATGAATCAGCCCCAGCATTTT.

This clonotype was detected many times. The chain has TRBV2 and TRBJ2-3; 8 nucleotides line up with TRBD1. Germline values: CDR1 SNHLY, CDR2 FYNNEI. CDR3 size: 18 residues. Losses at the gene ends were 6 bases for V and 3 bases for J; bases not matched to a gene: 17. CDR3 in DNA: TGTGCCAGCAGCATCCGGCGGCAGGGGGCGATGGGGACAGATACGCAGTATTTT. Protein product: CASSIRRQGAMGTDTQYF. Variable domain in full (rest from reference TRBV2 and TRBJ2-3): EPEVTQTPSHQVTQMGQEVILRCVPISNHLYFYWYRQILGQKVEFLVSFYNNEISEKSEIFDDQFSVERPDGSNFTLKIRSTKLEDSAMYFCASSIRRQGAMGTDTQYFGPGTRLTVL.

The genes are TRBV6-9 and TRBJ1-2; 9 nucleotides match TRBD1. This CDR3 has 16 residues. V lost 3 bases, J lost 6 bases, and 11 bases stayed unmatched. Germline V lookup: CDR1 MNHGY, CDR2 SVAAGI. The CDR3 DNA sequence: TGTGCCAGCAGTTACGCCCAGGGCACAGGGGGCGATGGCTACACCTTC. Translation: CASSYAQGTGGDGYTF.

This clonotype was counted between two and nine times. The chain employs TRBV19 and TRBJ2-1; the D is unclear. This CDR3 has 15 amino acids. Germline V lookup: CDR1 LNHDA, CDR2 SQIVND (reference sequence). Between the trimmed V and J ends, which lost 3 bases and 3 bases, there was a span of 12 bases. CDR3 region: CASSIGQVDYNEQFF. CDR3 nucleotide sequence: TGTGCCAGTAGTATCGGGCAAGTAGACTACAATGAGCAGTTCTTC.

This clonotype was counted between two and nine times. The chain combines TRBV3-1 with TRBJ2-5; TRBD2 aligns across 7 bases. This CDR3 has 14 residues. Losses at the gene ends were 2 bases for V and 5 bases for J; bases not matched to a gene: 5. Germline CDR1 and CDR2: LGHDT and YNNKEL (reference sequence). The CDR3 DNA sequence: TGTGCCAGCAGCCAAAAGGGCGGGAGTGAGACCCAGTACTTC. Translation: CASSQKGGSETQYF.

The gene calls are TRBV6-1 and TRBJ2-5; no clear D. The length of the CDR3 is 14 residues. Germline assignment: CDR1 MNHNS and CDR2 SASEGT. Trimming cost V 6 bases and J 5 bases, with 16 bases left between them. The CDR3, as DNA: TGTGCCAGCAGAGACCGGGCCTCGGAGGAGACCCAGTACTTC. Encoded protein: CASRDRASEETQYF.

In this sample, this clonotype turned up a few times. The chain joins TRBV6-1 to TRBJ2-3; TRBD2 aligns across 7 bases. The CDR3 contains 14 residues. Unmatched junction bases numbered 5, after V lost 5 bases and J lost 3 bases. The germline V gene has CDR1 MNHNS and CDR2 SASEGT. The DNA of the CDR3 is TGTGCCAGCAGTAGGGGAGGGGAAACAGATACGCAGTATTTT. Protein sequence: CASSRGGETDTQYF.

Details on this clonotype: The junction shows a germline mismatch at one end, possibly a read error. The chain is built from TRBV7-2 and TRBJ2-7; D is possibly TRBD1 (6 bases). The CDR3 is 15 amino acids. The germline CDR1 and CDR2 sequences are SGHTA and FQGNSA. The CDR3 region has the DNA TGCGCCAGCAGCCAATCCGACAGGTTAGCCTACGAGCAGTACTTC. It codes for CASSQSDRLAYEQYF.

This clonotype was detected only a few times. CDR3 amino acids: CASSGGAFQETQYF. DNA of the CDR3: TGTGCCAGTAGTGGGGGAGCTTTTCAAGAGACCCAGTACTTC. This sequence joins TRBV3-1 and TRBJ2-5; perhaps D is TRBD1 or TRBD2 (5 bases each). Germline assignment: CDR1 LGHDT and CDR2 YNNKEL (reference sequence). The CDR3 has 14 amino acids. With 9 bases removed from V and 2 bases from J, the gap between germline ends came to 16 bases.

The sample holds many counts of this clonotype. The J gene is TRBJ2-7, the V gene TRBV9; D is unclear. Germline loops: CDR1 SGDLS, CDR2 YYNGEE. The CDR3 covers 14 residues. Trimming pared 0 bases from V and 2 bases from J, leaving 9 bases between. The CDR3 region is CASSVGRLTYEQYF. As DNA, the CDR3 is TGTGCCAGCAGCGTAGGAAGGTTGACCTACGAGCAGTACTTC.

The V call is TRBV4-1, the J call TRBJ2-7; TRBD2 is a possible D gene (6 bases). The CDR3 sequence is 14 residues long. Germline CDR1 and CDR2: MGHRA and YSYEKL. V lost 3 bases to trimming and J lost 6 bases, with 15 bases between them. The CDR3 DNA reads TGCGCCAGCAGCCAGACCCCAGGGAGGTCCGAGCAGTACTTC. It translates to CASSQTPGRSEQYF.